A single sample gave rise to the 21 T cell receptor beta chains below, sequenced in a study of shared T cell receptors in the human thymus. Clones were read by immunoSEQ multiplex PCR, and TCRdb kept only the in-frame ones, dropping some. Here the sample spans about 540,000 clones, roughly 74% being singletons. This sample was also put to use in a study of human thymus T cells.

Material: thymocytes. These receptors were collected from a boy younger than two with a congenital heart defect.

V usage is TRBV27 and J usage is TRBJ1-5; 8 bases match TRBD1. Germline V gives CDR1 MNHEY, CDR2 SMNVEV (reference sequence). The CDR3 sequence is 15 residues long. The junction had 11 bases not matched to a gene; V was cut back by 6 bases and J by 7 bases. Written as DNA, the CDR3 is TGTGCCAGCAGGGGCGGGCAGGGGGCATGGCAGCCCCAGCATTTT. This gives the protein CASRGGQGAWQPQHF.

The gene calls are TRBV28 and TRBJ2-1; 7 nucleotides match TRBD1. This CDR3 region has 18 residues. J lost 0 bases, V lost 3 bases, and 11 bases had no gene match. CDR1 is MDHEN and CDR2 is SYDVKM in the germline V gene. In DNA form, the CDR3 reads TGTGCCAGCAGTTTCGGGACAGCCCCGGGAATCTCCTACAATGAGCAGTTCTTC. This sequence encodes CASSFGTAPGISYNEQFF. Complete variable domain (other parts from reference TRBV28 and TRBJ2-1): DVKVTQSSRYLVKRTGEKVFLECVQDMDHENMFWYRQDPGLGLRLIYFSYDVKMKEKGDIPEGYSVSREKKERFSLILESASTNQTSMYLCASSFGTAPGISYNEQFFGPGTRLTVL.

The V call is TRBV29-1, the J call TRBJ2-5, with 10 positions matching TRBD2. With V trimmed by 6 bases and J by 7 bases, 14 bases remained unmatched. This CDR3 comprises 15 residues. Germline assignment: CDR1 SQVTM and CDR2 ANQGSEA. CDR3 in DNA: TGCAGCGTCGCTACTTGGGCTAGCGGGAGAGTGACCCAGTACTTC. Encoded protein: CSVATWASGRVTQYF.

This chain joins TRBV7-9 and TRBJ1-1; 7 bases match TRBD1. The CDR3 has 17 residues. V lost 2 bases, J lost 0 bases, and 9 bases stayed unmatched. Germline assignment: CDR1 SEHNR and CDR2 FQNEAQ (reference sequence). The DNA for the CDR3 is TGTGCCAGCAGCTTAACCCGGACAGGAGTACTGAACACTGAAGCTTTCTTT. This codes for CASSLTRTGVLNTEAFF.

The V gene is TRBV7-4, the J gene TRBJ2-3; TRBD2 agrees at 7 bases. Germline assignment: CDR1 SGHVT and CDR2 SQSDAQ. The CDR3 loop spans 13 amino acids. CDR3 region: CAEFPGRKDTQYF. The CDR3 region has the DNA TGTGCAGAATTCCCCGGGAGGAAAGATACGCAGTATTTT.

Concerning this clone: This sample also contains other DNA sequences that code for the same CDR3. The chain combines TRBV18 with TRBJ2-7; D is uncertain. CDR1 KGHSH and CDR2 LQKENI come from the germline V gene. The CDR3 runs to 15 residues. V lost 0 bases and J 0 bases, leaving 9 bases between the germline ends. In DNA form, the CDR3 reads TGTGCCAGCTCACCACCCCTTAGCTACTCCTACGAGCAGTACTTC. This translates into CASSPPLSYSYEQYF.

This clone was observed a handful of times. This CDR3 is CASSLDNRGHQETQYF. The CDR3 nucleotides read TGTGCCAGCAGCTTAGATAACAGGGGGCACCAAGAGACCCAGTACTTC. J is TRBJ2-5 and V is TRBV7-8, with TRBD1 matching over 9 bases. V gave up 1 base and J gave up 0 bases; unmatched junction bases: 3. The CDR3 is 16 residues long. Germline V gene lookup returns CDR1 SGHVS and CDR2 FQNEAQ. Looking up the rest from reference TRBV7-8 and TRBJ2-5 gives the full variable domain: GAGVSQSPRYKVAKRGQDVALRCDPISGHVSLFWYQQALGQGPEFLTYFQNEAQLDKSGLPSDRFFAERPEGSVSTLKIQRTQQEDSAVYLCASSLDNRGHQETQYFGPGTRLLVL.

This chain connects TRBV9 to TRBJ2-3; 9 nucleotides match TRBD2. After removal of 1 base from V and 5 bases from J, the junction contained 14 bases not matched to a gene. Germline V lookup: CDR1 SGDLS, CDR2 YYNGEE. This CDR3 has 18 amino acids. The CDR3 region is CASSVSPPLAGVEDTQYF. DNA of the CDR3: TGTGCCAGCAGCGTAAGTCCTCCCTTAGCGGGAGTTGAAGATACGCAGTATTTT.

The genes are TRBV11-2 and TRBJ1-2; TRBD1 matches at 10 bases. The CDR3 runs to 16 residues. V lost 5 bases to trimming and J lost 3 bases; unmatched junction nucleotides: 9. The germline V gene encodes CDR1 SGHAT and CDR2 FQNNGV. CDR3 protein: CASSPFLDRGHYGYTF. The CDR3 DNA is TGTGCCAGCAGCCCCTTCTTAGACAGGGGGCACTATGGCTACACCTTC. Full variable domain (missing parts from reference TRBV11-2 and TRBJ1-2): EAGVAQSPRYKIIEKRQSVAFWCNPISGHATLYWYQQILGQGPKLLIQFQNNGVVDDSQLPKDRFSAERLKGVDSTLKIQPAKLEDSAVYLCASSPFLDRGHYGYTFGSGTRLTVV.

This sequence joins TRBV28 and TRBJ2-5, with D possibly being TRBD2 (5 bases). V was clipped by 5 bases and J by 5 bases, with 15 bases between them. The CDR3 has 14 amino acids. Germline CDR1 is MDHEN and CDR2 is SYDVKM. CDR3 bases: TGTGCCAGCAGTCCCCCACGGGAAGGGGAGACCCAGTACTTC. It yields the protein CASSPPREGETQYF.

The gene calls are TRBV7-9 and TRBJ2-1; possible D gene TRBD2, 6 bases. V was clipped by 6 bases and J by 7 bases, with 16 bases between them. Germline V gene sequence: CDR1 SEHNR, CDR2 FQNEAQ (reference sequence). This CDR3 comprises 14 residues. CDR3 nucleotide sequence: TGTGCCAGCAGATCGGCCGGGACTTCAAATGAGCAGTTCTTC. It yields the protein CASRSAGTSNEQFF.

J is TRBJ2-7 and V is TRBV27; D is unresolved. The CDR3 loop spans 14 amino acids. The V gene lost 3 bases and the J gene lost 3 bases, with 12 bases spanning the gap. Germline V gene lookup returns CDR1 MNHEY and CDR2 SMNVEV (reference sequence). DNA of the CDR3: TGTGCCAGCAGTTTGGGCAGACCCTACTACGAGCAGTACTTC. Translation: CASSLGRPYYEQYF.

The chain combines TRBV10-2 with TRBJ2-3; 10 bases line up with TRBD1. Germline V lookup: CDR1 WSHSY, CDR2 SAAADI. V shed 7 bases, J shed 0 bases, and the junction held 7 bases outside the gene matches. The CDR3 is 16 amino acids. The CDR3 loop is CASIRPGQGSTDTQYF. CDR3 bases: TGCGCCAGCATCCGGCCGGGACAGGGGAGCACAGATACGCAGTATTTT.

This rearrangement joins TRBV27 to TRBJ2-7, with D uncertain. The CDR3 is 17 amino acids. V lost 2 bases, J lost 5 bases, and 22 bases lay in between. Germline V gene lookup returns CDR1 MNHEY and CDR2 SMNVEV (reference sequence). The CDR3, as DNA: TGTGCCAGCAGTTTAGGGTTTCCCGCGGCCTACCAGAACGAGCAGTACTTC. Its translation is CASSLGFPAAYQNEQYF.

The CDR3 DNA reads as TGTGCCAGCAGTGTTAAACCTTCTAAGGGGTATAGCAATCAGCCCCAGCATTTT. Translated, it gives CASSVKPSKGYSNQPQHF. The rearrangement links TRBV28 to TRBJ1-5; D might be TRBD1 (5 bases). This CDR3 spans 18 amino acids. Germline V gene lookup returns CDR1 MDHEN and CDR2 SYDVKM. V lost 5 bases to trimming and J lost 0 bases, with 20 bases between them.

The CDR3: CAWSDRVSGNTIYF. CDR3 sequence (DNA): TGTGCCTGGAGTGACAGGGTCTCTGGAAACACCATATATTTT. The chain combines TRBV30 with TRBJ1-3; D is possibly TRBD1 (6 bases). This CDR3 has 14 residues. CDR1 is GTSNPN and CDR2 is SVGIG in the germline V gene (reference sequence). V shed 1 base and J shed 0 bases, with 7 bases lying between them.

The V and J genes are TRBV5-5 and TRBJ1-3; 9 bases are a match to TRBD1. Looked up from germline, CDR1 is SGHKS and CDR2 is YYEKEE (reference sequence). The CDR3 covers 16 residues. Trimming cost V 1 base and J 2 bases; bases outside gene matches: 4. This chain's CDR3 is CASSLSRTGAGNTIYF. The CDR3 DNA sequence: TGTGCCAGCAGCTTGTCTAGGACAGGGGCTGGAAACACCATATATTTT.

This clone was seen a handful of times. The chain carries TRBV7-9 and TRBJ2-3, with 12 bases matching TRBD2. CDR1 and CDR2 from the germline V gene are SEHNR and FQNEAQ (reference sequence). The CDR3 has 16 amino acids. Trimming removed 5 bases from V and 4 bases from J; junction bases left unmatched: 7. The chain's CDR3 is CASSLGLAGRSDTQYF. DNA for the CDR3: TGTGCCAGCAGCCTTGGACTAGCGGGAAGGTCAGATACGCAGTATTTT.

This chain connects TRBV27 to TRBJ1-1, with 7 bases identical to TRBD1. Germline CDR1 reads MNHEY; CDR2 reads SMNVEV (reference sequence). V lost 2 bases, J lost 2 bases, and 2 bases stayed unmatched. This CDR3 contains 14 residues. CDR3 in amino acids: CASSLGTENTEAFF. CDR3 nucleotide sequence: TGTGCCAGCAGTTTAGGGACAGAAAACACTGAAGCTTTCTTT.

This clone was seen once. DNA of the CDR3: TGTGCCAGCAGCTTCGTTCGTGGGGGGCGAACTAGCGGATACGAGCAGTACTTC. Translation: CASSFVRGGRTSGYEQYF. This chain uses TRBV5-4 with TRBJ2-7, with TRBD2 identical over 8 bases. Per germline, CDR1 SGHNT and CDR2 YYREEE (reference sequence). Trimming removed 2 bases from V and 4 bases from J; junction bases left unmatched: 17. The CDR3 contains 18 residues.

V usage is TRBV4-2 and J usage is TRBJ1-5, with 7 bases aligning to TRBD1. Germline V gene sequence: CDR1 LGHNA, CDR2 YNFKEQ. J lost 2 bases, V lost 3 bases, and 13 bases had no gene match. CDR3 length: 18 amino acids. CDR3 DNA sequence: TGTGCCAGCAGCCACAAACGCAATTCGACAGGGCGCAATCAGCCCCAGCATTTT. Protein sequence: CASSHKRNSTGRNQPQHF.